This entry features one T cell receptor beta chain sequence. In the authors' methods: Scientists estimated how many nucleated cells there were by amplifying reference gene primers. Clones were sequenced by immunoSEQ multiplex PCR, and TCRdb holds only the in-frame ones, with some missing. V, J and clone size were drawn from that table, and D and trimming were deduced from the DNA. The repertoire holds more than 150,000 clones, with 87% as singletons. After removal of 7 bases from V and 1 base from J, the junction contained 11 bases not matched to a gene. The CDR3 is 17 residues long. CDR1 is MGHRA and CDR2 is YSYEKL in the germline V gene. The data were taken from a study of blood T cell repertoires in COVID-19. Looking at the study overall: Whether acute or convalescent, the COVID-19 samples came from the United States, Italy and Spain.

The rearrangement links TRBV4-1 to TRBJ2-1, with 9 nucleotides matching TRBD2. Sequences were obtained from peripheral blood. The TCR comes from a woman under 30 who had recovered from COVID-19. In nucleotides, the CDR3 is TGCGCCAGCACGAGGGGCTTAGCGGGAGTTTCCTACAATGAGCAGTTCTTC. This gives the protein CASTRGLAGVSYNEQFF.